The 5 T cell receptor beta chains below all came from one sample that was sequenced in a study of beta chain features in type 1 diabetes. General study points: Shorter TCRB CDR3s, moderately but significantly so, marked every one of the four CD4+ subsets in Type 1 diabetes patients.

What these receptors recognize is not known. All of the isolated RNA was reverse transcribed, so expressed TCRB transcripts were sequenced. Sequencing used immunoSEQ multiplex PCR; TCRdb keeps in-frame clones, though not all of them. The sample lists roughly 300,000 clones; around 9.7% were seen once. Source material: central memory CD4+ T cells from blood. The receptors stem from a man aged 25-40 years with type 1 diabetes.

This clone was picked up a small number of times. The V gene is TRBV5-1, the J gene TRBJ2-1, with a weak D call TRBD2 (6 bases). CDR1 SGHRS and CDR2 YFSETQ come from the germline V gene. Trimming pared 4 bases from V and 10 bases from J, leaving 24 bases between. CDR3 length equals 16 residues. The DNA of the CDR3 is TGCGCCAGCAGCCAACTCTCCGGGACTGGCATTAGGGAGCAGTTCTTC. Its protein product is CASSQLSGTGIREQFF.

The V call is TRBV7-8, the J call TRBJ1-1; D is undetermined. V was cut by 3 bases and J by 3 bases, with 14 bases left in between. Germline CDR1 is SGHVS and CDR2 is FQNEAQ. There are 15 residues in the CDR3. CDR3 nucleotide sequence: TGTGCCAGCAGCTTTAGAGACCGACTCTACACTGAAGCTTTCTTT. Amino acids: CASSFRDRLYTEAFF.

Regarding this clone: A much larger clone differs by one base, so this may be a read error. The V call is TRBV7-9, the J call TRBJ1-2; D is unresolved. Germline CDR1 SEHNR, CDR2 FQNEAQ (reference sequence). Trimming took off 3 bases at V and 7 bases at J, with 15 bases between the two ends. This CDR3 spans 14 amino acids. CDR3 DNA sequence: TGTGCCAGCAGCTTCACAGATGAGCCGTCTGGCTACACCTTC. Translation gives CASSFTDEPSGYTF.

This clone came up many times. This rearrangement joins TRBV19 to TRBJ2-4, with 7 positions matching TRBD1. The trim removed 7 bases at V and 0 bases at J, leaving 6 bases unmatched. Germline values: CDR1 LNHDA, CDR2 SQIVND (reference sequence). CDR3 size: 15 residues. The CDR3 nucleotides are TGTGCCAGTACCACTAGACAGGGAGCCAAAAACATTCAGTACTTC. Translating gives CASTTRQGAKNIQYF.

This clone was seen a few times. The CDR3 sequence: CASRTGNYQETQYF. The DNA for the CDR3 is TGCGCCAGCAGGACAGGGAATTACCAAGAGACCCAGTACTTC. This chain joins TRBV10-2 and TRBJ2-5, with 7 bases identical to TRBD1. Germline V CDR1 and CDR2: WSHSY, SAAADI. The V segment lost 6 bases and the J segment 0 bases; nucleotides outside the gene matches: 4. This CDR3 contains 14 residues.